This T cell receptor beta chain was identified during a study of radiation and T cells in renal cell carcinoma. Overall study: Nephrectomy followed 15 Gy stereotactic body radiation by 4 weeks. Study-level points and caveats: From baseline, blood top tumor clonotypes peaked at 2 weeks post-radiation.

Generated by immunoSEQ multiplex PCR, the TCRdb table keeps only in-frame clones and is missing some. The sample contains about 120,000 clones, approximately 85% of which appear only once. V shed 5 bases and J shed 5 bases, with 9 bases lying between them. CDR1 SEHNR and CDR2 FQNEAQ come from the germline V gene (reference sequence). The CDR3 extends over 13 amino acids. This clone has more than one count but fewer than ten. Its antigen remains unknown. Noted time point: blood 2 weeks post-SBRT. The treatment denotes: 15 Gy SBRT to primary tumor, nephrectomy 4 weeks later. Radiation-treated patients gave blood at baseline, week 2 and week 4. The patient's renal cell carcinoma had clear cell pathology.

The chain employs TRBV7-9 and TRBJ1-4; D gene ambiguous. The clonotype originates from a man aged 45 to 65 with renal cell carcinoma. The input for sequencing was blood, taken from a patient whose treatment included radiotherapy and nephrectomy. The CDR3 region has the DNA TGTGCCAGCAGCGGCCGGGCCAATGAAAAACTGTTTTTT. It specifies CASSGRANEKLFF.